The TCR beta chain under discussion was sequenced for a study of T cell responses to AZD1222 COVID-19 vaccine. Findings and caveats of the study: CD4 TCRs covered the whole spike, strongest at regions 160-218 and 743-854.

In this sample, this clone turned up once. Antigen unknown. Sequencing used immunoSEQ multiplex PCR; TCRdb keeps in-frame clones, though not all of them. The sample shows roughly 99,000 clones, 70% to 90% of them seen only once. The CDR3 extends over 15 amino acids. Germline-derived CDR1 and CDR2 are SGHVS and FQNEAQ. The germline V and J ends were trimmed by 5 bases and 10 bases, with 18 bases remaining between them. Whether given at about 4 or about 12 weeks, second doses were pooled. Source: peripheral blood, taken 28 days after the second AZD1222 dose. This chain links TRBV7-8 with TRBJ1-6, with D possibly TRBD1 on 6 matching bases. The clonotype was recovered from an adult who received the AZD1222 COVID-19 vaccine. CDR3 in amino acids: CASSPRGGDLSPLHF. In DNA, the CDR3 is TGTGCCAGCAGCCCCAGGGGCGGGGACTTGTCACCCCTCCACTTT.